This entry lists 22 T cell receptor beta chains sequenced from one sample in a study of tumor-infiltrating lymphocytes in primary liver carcinoma. Germline DNA was also extracted, and blood RNA was taken from unsorted whole blood. Total RNA amounting to roughly 450 ng was the source from which TCR beta cDNA was made with a constant-region primer. Three rounds of nested multiplex PCR with slightly modified ARM-PCR produced TCR beta libraries. The first two PCR rounds used TRBV1-TRBV30 forward primers with a C-beta reverse primer, around 10 cycles each. TCRdb re-analysed the multiplex PCR reads in MiXCR, keeping a single row per CDR3 protein. The sample consists of hundreds of thousands of distinct CDR3 sequences, 50% to 60% of them appearing once. The sequenced sample was peripheral blood. The receptors stem from a young woman with primary liver carcinoma and hepatitis B virus infection.

V and J are TRBV7-9 and TRBJ2-3; D is ambiguous. Germline V lookup: CDR1 SEHNR, CDR2 FQNEAQ (reference sequence). The CDR3 loop spans 13 amino acids. Trimming took off 3 bases at V and 3 bases at J, with 7 bases between the two ends. CDR3 sequence reads: CASSFNSTDTQYF. CDR3 nucleotides: TGTGCCAGCAGCTTCAACTCAACAGATACGCAGTATTTT.

This clonotype was counted once. This may stem from a read error, because a much larger clone lies one nucleotide away. The chain couples TRBV4-2 to TRBJ2-7; 13 bases match TRBD2. CDR1 LGHNA and CDR2 YNFKEQ come from the germline V gene. This CDR3 has 17 residues. CDR3 DNA: TGTGCCAGCAACCAAACCGGGACTAGCGGGATTCCCTACGAGCAGTACTTC. It yields the protein CASNQTGTSGIPYEQYF.

About this clonotype itself: This could be a read error, since a much larger clone is one nucleotide away. CDR3 amino acids: CASIQDEQPSTYEQYF. CDR3 DNA sequence: TGTGCCAGCATCCAAGATGAGCAACCCTCAACTTACGAGCAGTACTTC. The V gene is TRBV4-2, the J gene TRBJ2-7; D remains unclear. From germline, CDR1 is LGHNA and CDR2 YNFKEQ. The CDR3 sequence is 16 residues long.

To note about this clonotype: A much larger clone sits a single nucleotide away, making a read error possible. V gene TRBV29-1 combines with J gene TRBJ1-2, with a weak D call TRBD1 (6 bases). Germline lookup yields CDR1 SQVTM and CDR2 ANQGSEA. CDR3 size: 13 residues. Trimming took 5 bases from V and 5 from J, leaving 15 bases between them. This CDR3 reads CSVPGQSDYGYTF. The CDR3 DNA follows: TGCAGCGTTCCCGGACAGAGCGATTATGGCTACACCTTC. Variable domain in full (rest from reference TRBV29-1 and TRBJ1-2): SAVISQKPSRDICQRGTSLTIQCQVDSQVTMMFWYRQQPGQSLTLIATANQGSEATYESGFVIDKFPISRPNLTFSTLTVSNMSPEDSSIYLCSVPGQSDYGYTFGSGTRLTVV.

Comment on this clonotype: Likely a read error: the CDR3 ends without its conserved phenylalanine or tryptophan. This chain links TRBV11-3 with TRBJ2-1, with 11 bases that match TRBD1. The CDR3 is made up of 14 amino acids. CDR1 SGHNT and CDR2 YENEEA come from the germline V gene. V trimming: 9 bases; J trimming: 9 bases; junction bases outside the gene matches: 10. CDR3 bases: TGTGCCAGGAGCCCGGGACAGGGGGAGAGTGAGCAGTTCCTC. Its translation is CARSPGQGESEQFL.

The V and J genes are TRBV13 and TRBJ2-2; TRBD2 agrees at 11 bases. Germline V lookup: CDR1 PRHDT, CDR2 FYEKMQ (reference sequence). Losses at the gene ends were 7 bases for V and 5 bases for J; bases not matched to a gene: 15. This CDR3 is 18 amino acids long. For the CDR3, the DNA is TGTGCCAGCAATCTCTGCCCCAAGACTAGCGGGAATACCGGGGAGCTGTTTTTT. Translating it yields CASNLCPKTSGNTGELFF.

This rearrangement joins TRBV7-9 to TRBJ2-1; no definite D call. The CDR3 spans 15 residues. V was pared by 5 bases and J by 7 bases, with 18 bases between. Per the germline V gene, CDR1 is SEHNR and CDR2 is FQNEAQ (reference sequence). CDR3 region: CASSPTDRPINEQFF. CDR3 sequence (DNA): TGTGCCAGCAGCCCTACGGATCGTCCTATTAATGAGCAGTTCTTC.

A remark on this clonotype: The junction departs from germline at one end; a sequencing error may be responsible. The chain is built from TRBV7-8 and TRBJ2-1; D possibly uses TRBD1 or TRBD2 (5 bases each). Germline assignment: CDR1 SGHVS and CDR2 FQNEAQ. The CDR3 is 13 residues long. DNA for the CDR3: TGTGCCAGCAGCTCTGGGACCGCTAGTGAGCAGTTTTTC. This sequence encodes CASSSGTASEQFF.

V and J are TRBV11-2 and TRBJ1-2, with a tentative D call TRBD1 (6 bases). The CDR3 runs to 15 residues. V lost 4 bases to trimming and J lost 12 bases, with 24 bases between them. The germline CDR1 and CDR2 sequences are SGHAT and FQNNGV. In DNA, the CDR3 is TGTGCCAGCAGCTCACAAACGGACAGCCATGGAGGCCACACCTTC. It specifies CASSSQTDSHGGHTF. Using reference TRBV11-2 and TRBJ1-2 for the parts outside the CDR3, the full variable domain is EAGVAQSPRYKIIEKRQSVAFWCNPISGHATLYWYQQILGQGPKLLIQFQNNGVVDDSQLPKDRFSAERLKGVDSTLKIQPAKLEDSAVYLCASSSQTDSHGGHTFGSGTRLTVV.

The sample holds one count of this clonotype. A much larger clone lies one base from this, so it may be a read error. Here the CDR3 DNA reads TGTGCCAACAGTTACTCACAGGCGGGGACCGGGGAGCTGTTTTTT. Protein: CANSYSQAGTGELFF. The rearrangement links TRBV6-2 or TRBV6-3 to TRBJ2-2, with a possible D match to TRBD2 (6 bases). From germline, CDR1 is MNHEY and CDR2 SVGEGT. The CDR3 has 15 amino acids.

The chain employs TRBV7-9 and TRBJ2-5, with D possibly TRBD2 on 6 matching bases. This CDR3 comprises 14 residues. Germline V CDR1 and CDR2: SEHNR, FQNEAQ (reference sequence). V was pared by 6 bases and J by 10 bases, with 21 bases between. The CDR3 nucleotides read TGTGCCAGCAGTTTCTCCGGGGCTGGGGGGTTCCAGTACTTC. This encodes CASSFSGAGGFQYF. Combining the CDR3 with reference TRBV7-9 and TRBJ2-5 gives the whole variable domain DTGVSQNPRHKITKRGQNVTFRCDPISEHNRLYWYRQTLGQGPEFLTYFQNEAQLEKSRLLSDRFSAERPKGSFSTLEIQRTEQGDSAMYLCASSFSGAGGFQYFGPGTRLLVL.

The CDR3 DNA reads TGTGCCAGCAGCTTATGGAGTGCAGATACGCAGTATTTT. This encodes CASSLWSADTQYF. This chain joins TRBV5-6 and TRBJ2-3; D ambiguous. Trimming stripped 2 bases from V and 4 bases from J, with 8 bases between. The CDR3 has 13 residues. CDR1 SGHDT and CDR2 YYEEEE come from the germline V gene.

This clonotype occurred a few times. This chain joins TRBV12-3 or TRBV12-4 and TRBJ2-1; TRBD2 matches 12 bases. This CDR3 region has 15 residues. The J segment lost 8 bases and the V segment lost 8 bases, leaving 10 bases of the junction unmatched. CDR3 in DNA: TGTGCCAGCCTTAGCCGACTAGCGGGAGCCCATGAGCAGTTCTTC. Protein sequence: CASLSRLAGAHEQFF.

In regard to this clonotype: A much larger clone differs from this one at a single base, so this may be a read error. This chain joins TRBV4-3 and TRBJ2-2; perhaps TRBD2 as D (5 bases). This CDR3 contains 15 residues. CDR1 is LGHNA and CDR2 is YSLEER in the germline V gene. CDR3 sequence: CASSQVAGNTGEMFF. The CDR3 DNA reads TGCGCCAGCAGCCAAGTAGCTGGGAACACCGGGGAGATGTTTTTT.

This clonotype was picked up many times. The chain couples TRBV12-3 or TRBV12-4 to TRBJ1-3, with D unresolved. V shed 3 bases and J shed 2 bases, with 5 bases lying between them. The CDR3 runs to 13 residues. This chain's CDR3 is CASSFHPGNTIYF. The CDR3 nucleotides are TGTGCCAGCAGTTTTCACCCTGGAAACACCATATATTTT.

Points on this clonotype: Germline and junction disagree at one end, which may indicate a read error. The V gene is TRBV10-1, the J gene TRBJ2-1, with a possible D match to TRBD1 (6 bases). The CDR3 contains 12 residues. Per the germline V gene, CDR1 is WNHNN and CDR2 is SYGVQD (reference sequence). Here the CDR3 DNA reads TGCGCCAGCGGATACAGGGACAATGTGCAGTTCTTC. It yields the protein CASGYRDNVQFF.

A few counts support this clonotype. Being one base from a much bigger clone, this may be a read error. This chain uses TRBV11-2 with TRBJ2-1; D gene unclear. This CDR3 spans 13 amino acids. Germline V gene lookup returns CDR1 SGHAT and CDR2 FQNNGV. With 5 bases removed from V and 6 bases from J, the gap between germline ends came to 11 bases. The CDR3 sequence is CASSTDPSNEQFF. In DNA form, the CDR3 reads TGTGCCAGCAGCACGGACCCGTCCAATGAGCAGTTCTTC.

This clonotype was counted a few times. The chain employs TRBV12-3 or TRBV12-4 and TRBJ2-7; no reliable D call. The length of the CDR3 is 15 residues. Trimming took 4 bases from V and 0 from J, leaving 13 bases between them. This CDR3 reads CASSWSSSSSYEQYF. Written as DNA, the CDR3 is TGTGCCAGCAGTTGGTCAAGTTCGTCCTCCTACGAGCAGTACTTC.

This clonotype was counted only a few times. In DNA form, the CDR3 reads TGTGCCAGCAGTCACTCCGCTCGCGGGAGGCTCTACAATGAGCAGTTCTTC. Amino acid sequence: CASSHSARGRLYNEQFF. The chain combines TRBV28 with TRBJ2-1; 8 bases align to TRBD2. Germline V CDR1 and CDR2: MDHEN, SYDVKM. V was pared by 5 bases and J by 3 bases, with 12 bases of the junction left unmatched. CDR3 length: 17 amino acids.

In regard to this clonotype: The conserved phenylalanine or tryptophan is not found at the CDR3 terminus, so this likely reflects a read error. The chain combines TRBV11-3 with TRBJ1-1; D is perhaps TRBD1 (6 bases). Germline V CDR1 and CDR2: SGHNT, YENEEA. This CDR3 region has 13 residues. CDR3 protein: CTSSRGGHTKAFL. CDR3 nucleotides: TGTACCAGCAGCCGAGGGGGGCACACTAAAGCTTTCCTT.

The J gene is TRBJ2-7, the V gene TRBV7-9; D remains ambiguous. The V gene's germline CDR1 is SEHNR and CDR2 FQNEAQ (reference sequence). The CDR3 runs to 11 residues. Trimming stripped 4 bases from V and 7 bases from J, with 8 bases between. The CDR3 is CASSSGLEQYF. The CDR3 bases are TGTGCCAGCAGCTCCGGTTTAGAGCAGTACTTC.

This clonotype has a handful of counts. The rearrangement joins TRBV30 to TRBJ1-2, with D perhaps matching TRBD1 (5 bases). Deletions cut 0 bases from V and 1 base from J, with 12 bases between. Germline CDR1 reads GTSNPN; CDR2 reads SVGIG (reference sequence). This CDR3 comprises 15 residues. CDR3 nucleotide sequence: TGTGCCTGGAGTGTACCGGGCAGGGTTAACTATGGCTACACCTTC. Protein: CAWSVPGRVNYGYTF.